These 25 T cell receptor beta chains came from one sample sequenced in a study of CD8 T cells in ankylosing spondylitis. Overall study findings and caveats: A TCR beta motif made of fewer than ten highly homologous variants seemed typical of ankylosing spondylitis blood.

TCRdb reprocessed the 5' RACE reads with MiXCR, giving one entry per CDR3 protein. The table records a few hundred thousand distinct CDR3 sequences, around 8% of them present only once. The antigens of these receptors remain unknown. The sample consisted of blood, either unsorted or a sorted T cell fraction (not recorded which). These receptors came from a male donor with ankylosing spondylitis.

This clonotype was counted only a few times. The rearrangement joins TRBV2 to TRBJ2-7, with 10 bases aligning to TRBD1. V lost 5 bases, J lost 4 bases, and 5 bases stayed unmatched. CDR3 length: 14 amino acids. Germline V lookup: CDR1 SNHLY, CDR2 FYNNEI. The CDR3 spells CASSTGTGEYEQYF. The CDR3 nucleotides are TGTGCCAGCAGTACCGGGACAGGGGAGTACGAGCAGTACTTC.

This clonotype has a handful of counts. The chain couples TRBV25-1 to TRBJ2-3; TRBD1 agrees at 10 bases. Per the germline V gene, CDR1 is MGHDK and CDR2 is SYGVNS. The CDR3 has 16 amino acids. After removal of 1 base from V and 5 bases from J, the junction contained 6 bases not matched to a gene. Written as DNA, the CDR3 is TGTGCCAGCAGTGAATGGGGGACAGGGGCCGTAGATACGCAGTATTTT. This encodes CASSEWGTGAVDTQYF.

V is TRBV5-1 and J is TRBJ2-1; TRBD2 is a possible D gene (6 bases). The CDR3 spans 15 residues. The germline V gene encodes CDR1 SGHRS and CDR2 YFSETQ. Trimming took off 5 bases at V and 0 bases at J, with 12 bases between the two ends. The CDR3 here is CASRTTSGSYNEQFF. CDR3 nucleotide sequence: TGCGCCAGCAGGACGACTAGTGGCTCCTACAATGAGCAGTTCTTC.

This clonotype was seen only a few times. The chain employs TRBV7-9 and TRBJ2-1; TRBD2 aligns across 9 bases. There are 14 residues in the CDR3. Germline V lookup: CDR1 SEHNR, CDR2 FQNEAQ (reference sequence). V dropped 3 bases and J dropped 9; count of bases not matched to a gene: 6. The CDR3 nucleotides are TGTGCCAGCAGCTTCTCGCGGGAGGGCATTGAGCAGTTCTTC. Translating gives CASSFSREGIEQFF.

The chain recombines TRBV20-1 with TRBJ2-7; D is unresolved. This CDR3 has 13 amino acids. The V end lost 3 bases, the J end lost 0 bases, and 9 bases lay between the germline ends. Germline CDR1 DFQATT, CDR2 SNEGSKA (reference sequence). CDR3 protein: CSASGPHSYEQYF. The DNA of the CDR3 is TGCAGTGCTAGTGGGCCTCACTCCTACGAGCAGTACTTC.

This clonotype has a count of ten or more. The rearrangement uses TRBV20-1 and TRBJ2-3; no firm D call. Germline CDR1 reads DFQATT; CDR2 reads SNEGSKA (reference sequence). This CDR3 comprises 12 residues. Trimming took off 3 bases at V and 5 bases at J, with 9 bases between the two ends. In DNA, the CDR3 is TGCAGTGCTAGTACCGAACAAGATACGCAGTATTTT. It yields the protein CSASTEQDTQYF.

This clonotype was picked up a small number of times. V usage is TRBV5-1 and J usage is TRBJ2-5, with D perhaps matching TRBD1 (6 bases). This CDR3 region has 16 residues. V was shortened by 2 bases and J by 3 bases, with 17 bases between the two germline ends. Germline V gene lookup returns CDR1 SGHRS and CDR2 YFSETQ. The CDR3 coding sequence is TGCGCCAGCAGCTTACAGGGAATGGGGCAAGAAGAGACCCAGTACTTC. Translation gives CASSLQGMGQEETQYF. Filled out from reference TRBV5-1 and TRBJ2-5, the complete variable domain reads KAGVTQTPRYLIKTRGQQVTLSCSPISGHRSVSWYQQTPGQGLQFLFEYFSETQRNKGNFPGRFSGRQFSNSRSEMNVSTLELGDSALYLCASSLQGMGQEETQYFGPGTRLLVL.

The V gene is TRBV5-5, the J gene TRBJ2-3; 7 bases are shared with TRBD2. V shed 5 bases, J shed 2 bases, and the junction held 11 bases outside the gene matches. CDR1 is SGHKS, CDR2 YYEKEE, per germline (reference sequence). The length of the CDR3 is 16 residues. DNA for the CDR3: TGTGCCAGCAGGGCTGAAACTAGCGTATACACAGATACGCAGTATTTT. Protein: CASRAETSVYTDTQYF.

This clonotype was detected only a few times. This chain uses TRBV20-1 with TRBJ1-4, with 8 bases identical to TRBD1. The V segment lost 0 bases and the J segment 7 bases; nucleotides outside the gene matches: 7. In germline, CDR1 is DFQATT, CDR2 SNEGSKA (reference sequence). CDR3 length equals 15 residues. CDR3 DNA: TGCAGTGCTAGAGATAATACCAGGGGGCGTGAAAAACTGTTTTTT. Its protein is CSARDNTRGREKLFF.

In its sample, this clonotype was seen a few times. The CDR3 here is CASSDPGTRIYSNQPQHF. The CDR3 DNA reads TGTGCCAGCAGCGATCCTGGGACCCGTATATATAGCAATCAGCCCCAGCATTTT. The chain employs TRBV9 and TRBJ1-5; D perhaps matches TRBD1 (5 bases). Germline values: CDR1 SGDLS, CDR2 YYNGEE. This CDR3 comprises 18 residues. V was clipped by 3 bases and J by 0 bases, with 19 bases between them.

This chain joins TRBV10-3 and TRBJ2-2; the D gene is possibly TRBD1 (6 bases). V lost 10 bases, J lost 14 bases, and 23 bases lay in between. CDR1 and CDR2 (germline): ENHRY, SYGVKD. CDR3 length equals 13 residues. CDR3 amino acids: CATENRARSLLFF. CDR3 bases: TGTGCCACCGAAAACAGGGCCCGGAGCTTACTGTTTTTT.

The chain has TRBV18 and TRBJ2-7, with unresolved D. This CDR3 spans 15 amino acids. The germline V gene encodes CDR1 KGHSH and CDR2 LQKENI. V was clipped by 0 bases and J by 3 bases, with 12 bases between them. CDR3 nucleotide sequence: TGTGCCAGCTCACCACCCTCTCCTTACGACTACGAGCAGTACTTC. Its protein is CASSPPSPYDYEQYF.

This clonotype has more than one count but fewer than ten. The rearrangement joins TRBV9 to TRBJ2-7; a possible D gene is TRBD1 (6 bases). CDR3 length: 14 residues. V lost 0 bases to trimming and J lost 3 bases, with 10 bases between them. Germline assignment: CDR1 SGDLS and CDR2 YYNGEE. Written as DNA, the CDR3 is TGTGCCAGCAGCGTAGCGGGCAGGGGCTACGAGCAGTACTTC. It is translated as CASSVAGRGYEQYF.

This clonotype was observed a few times. The chain is built from TRBV7-9 and TRBJ2-2, with no clear D. The germline CDR1 and CDR2 sequences are SEHNR and FQNEAQ (reference sequence). V was clipped by 5 bases and J by 4 bases, with 11 bases between them. The CDR3 spans 14 residues. The CDR3 DNA is TGTGCCAGCAGCCTCCTTGGGCCCACCGGGGAGCTGTTTTTT. It translates to CASSLLGPTGELFF.

This clonotype was counted only a few times. The chain employs TRBV20-1 and TRBJ2-3; TRBD1 agrees at 7 bases. Germline CDR1 and CDR2: DFQATT and SNEGSKA (reference sequence). The CDR3 spans 15 residues. V shed 0 bases, J shed 4 bases, and the junction held 7 bases outside the gene matches. CDR3 nucleotides: TGCAGTGCTAGAGAAGGCAGGGGGTTGGCAGATACGCAGTATTTT. As protein: CSAREGRGLADTQYF.

At least ten counts were recorded for this clonotype. The chain carries TRBV5-1 and TRBJ1-2; D possibly corresponds to TRBD1 (6 bases). The CDR3 length is 12 residues. Trimming pared 4 bases from V and 4 bases from J, leaving 8 bases between. CDR1 and CDR2 from the germline V gene are SGHRS and YFSETQ. The CDR3 is CASSGGLYGYTF. CDR3 DNA: TGCGCCAGCAGCGGGGGGCTCTATGGCTACACCTTC.

This clonotype was observed a handful of times. The chain carries TRBV11-2 and TRBJ2-7, with TRBD2 matching 10 bases. V lost 2 bases and J lost 0; bases outside the gene matches: 10. The CDR3 runs to 18 residues. CDR1 is SGHAT, CDR2 FQNNGV, per germline. CDR3 sequence (DNA): TGTGCCAGCAGCTTACTGATCCTAGCGGGAGAGAGCTCCTACGAGCAGTACTTC. This encodes CASSLLILAGESSYEQYF.

This clonotype was detected a few times. The rearrangement joins TRBV27 to TRBJ2-7; 10 bases are shared with TRBD2. V was clipped by 3 bases and J by 4 bases; unmatched bases: 6. Germline values: CDR1 MNHEY, CDR2 SMNVEV (reference sequence). There are 15 residues in the CDR3. CDR3 bases: TGTGCCAGCAGTTTTAGGCCTAGCGGGAGTTACGAGCAGTACTTC. This codes for CASSFRPSGSYEQYF.

This rearrangement joins TRBV11-2 to TRBJ2-5; unclear D gene. CDR1 SGHAT and CDR2 FQNNGV come from the germline V gene. There are 13 residues in the CDR3. V was pared by 1 base and J by 3 bases, with 6 bases between. The CDR3 sequence is CASSLALEETQYF. The CDR3 DNA sequence: TGTGCCAGCAGCTTAGCCCTAGAAGAGACCCAGTACTTC.

The chain carries TRBV15 and TRBJ2-7; a weak D match, TRBD1 (6 bases). V lost 0 bases and J lost 4, with 10 bases in between. The CDR3 is 14 amino acids. CDR1 and CDR2 from the germline V gene are LNHNV and YYDKDF (reference sequence). The CDR3 nucleotides are TGTGCCACCAGCAGAGACGCCCAGGGGTACGAGCAGTACTTC. It specifies CATSRDAQGYEQYF.

This clonotype showed up just a few times. The chain links TRBV25-1 to TRBJ2-5; 9 positions match TRBD2. The CDR3 contains 15 residues. Germline V lookup: CDR1 MGHDK, CDR2 SYGVNS. The ends lost 4 bases at V and 5 bases at J; junction bases unmatched: 8. CDR3 residues: CASSVGSGSIETQYF. The CDR3 region has the DNA TGTGCCAGCAGTGTTGGTAGCGGGAGTATTGAGACCCAGTACTTC.

The chain links TRBV12-3 or TRBV12-4 to TRBJ2-3; 14 bases line up with TRBD2. This CDR3 has 19 amino acids. V lost 0 bases and J lost 5; bases outside the gene matches: 10. Written as DNA, the CDR3 is TGTGCCAGCAGTTTAGCGAGAAGACTAGCGGGAGGGCCTGGAGATACGCAGTATTTT. This codes for CASSLARRLAGGPGDTQYF.

This clonotype has a count of ten or more. The rearrangement links TRBV11-2 to TRBJ2-1; 7 nucleotides align to TRBD1. CDR1 SGHAT and CDR2 FQNNGV come from the germline V gene. Trimming took 4 bases from V and 8 from J; bases not matched to a gene: 14. CDR3 length equals 16 residues. CDR3 in amino acids: CASSYRGTATADEQFF. The CDR3 DNA sequence: TGTGCCAGCAGCTACCGAGGGACAGCAACAGCCGATGAGCAGTTCTTC.

There are a few counts of this clonotype. The chain joins TRBV12-3 or TRBV12-4 to TRBJ1-3; maybe TRBD1 (6 bases). V was trimmed by 5 bases and J by 0 bases, leaving 11 bases between them. The CDR3 is made up of 15 amino acids. This CDR3 is CASSGGQNSGNTIYF. CDR3 nucleotide sequence: TGTGCCAGCAGTGGGGGCCAGAACTCTGGAAACACCATATATTTT.

This clonotype was detected many times. V is TRBV7-9 and J is TRBJ2-3; D may be TRBD1 or TRBD2 (5 bases each). This CDR3 comprises 13 residues. The germline V gene encodes CDR1 SEHNR and CDR2 FQNEAQ (reference sequence). V was trimmed by 5 bases and J by 5 bases, leaving 11 bases between them. DNA for the CDR3: TGTGCCAGCAGCCCGGGACCCCGAGATACGCAGTATTTT. This translates into CASSPGPRDTQYF.